This TCR beta chain was profiled in a study of T cells in Graves' hyperthyroidism and ophthalmopathy. CDR1 is DFQATT and CDR2 is SNEGSKA in the germline V gene (reference sequence). The CDR3 is 10 amino acids. The germline V and J ends were trimmed by 6 bases and 7 bases, with 7 bases remaining between them. Each patient was aged 18 to 65 and had newly diagnosed hyperthyroidism of under 2 months' duration. Fresh peripheral blood, 10 ml, was the source of the PBMCs. This clonotype was detected ten times or more. Template material for amplifying TCR beta CDR3 regions consisted of RNA transcripts. The TCR CDR3 was amplified in a first-round RT-PCR using the HTBI primer set. Each CDR3 protein is one row after TCRdb ran MiXCR on the multiplex PCR reads. This table holds about 250,000 distinct CDR3 sequences, roughly 15% found once.

The chain is built from TRBV20-1 and TRBJ2-1, with D uncertain. This TCR was sampled from a woman aged 50 to 60 with Graves' hyperthyroidism that later progressed to Graves' ophthalmopathy. Sequenced input: blood. CDR3 loop: CSALENEQFF. The CDR3 bases are TGCAGTGCCCTAGAAAATGAGCAGTTCTTC.